This T cell receptor beta chain derives from a study of cytomegalovirus exposure and HLA in healthy donors. PCR involved 60 Vbeta and 13 Jbeta primers. Under the authors' procedure: Around 83 million unique TCR beta chains, 9 million to 14 million shared, were counted in a later analysis. TCRdb's table, derived via immunoSEQ multiplex PCR, lists solely in-frame clones and lacks some. V and J calls and clone size are as listed in that table; D and trimming were resolved from the DNA. This table has over 150,000 clones, around 83% appearing once. In germline, CDR1 is LNHDA, CDR2 SQIVND (reference sequence). J gave up 5 bases and V 3 bases, and 7 bases lay outside the gene matches. This CDR3 has 15 amino acids.

The rearrangement joins TRBV19 to TRBJ2-3; 8 bases are a match to TRBD1. Source material: PBMCs. This clonotype was obtained from a man under 40 in good health and CMV-seropositive. CDR3 residues: CASSIRTGFGDTQYF. For the CDR3, the DNA is TGTGCCAGTAGTATCCGGACAGGGTTCGGAGATACGCAGTATTTT. Complete variable domain (other parts from reference TRBV19 and TRBJ2-3): DGGITQSPKYLFRKEGQNVTLSCEQNLNHDAMYWYRQDPGQGLRLIYYSQIVNDFQKGDIAEGYSVSREKKESFPLTVTSAQKNPTAFYLCASSIRTGFGDTQYFGPGTRLTVL.